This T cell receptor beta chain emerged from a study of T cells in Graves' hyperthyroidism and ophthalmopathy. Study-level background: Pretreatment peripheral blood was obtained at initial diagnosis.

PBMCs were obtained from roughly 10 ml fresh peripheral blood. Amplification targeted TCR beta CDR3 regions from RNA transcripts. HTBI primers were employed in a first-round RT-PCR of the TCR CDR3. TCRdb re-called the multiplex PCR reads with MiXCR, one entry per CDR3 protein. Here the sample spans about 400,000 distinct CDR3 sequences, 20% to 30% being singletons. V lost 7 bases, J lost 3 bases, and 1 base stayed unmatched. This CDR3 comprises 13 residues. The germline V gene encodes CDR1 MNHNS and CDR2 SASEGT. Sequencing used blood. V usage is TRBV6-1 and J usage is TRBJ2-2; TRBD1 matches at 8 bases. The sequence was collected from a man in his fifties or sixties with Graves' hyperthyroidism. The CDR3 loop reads CASKTGDTGELFF. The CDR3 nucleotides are TGTGCCAGCAAGACAGGGGACACCGGGGAGCTGTTTTTT.